The 2 T cell receptor beta chains listed next were all sequenced from one sample in a study of blood T cell repertoires in COVID-19. Assay: immunoSEQ multiplex PCR; the TCRdb copy retains only in-frame clones and omits some. The sample has approximately 300,000 clones; roughly 83% are singletons. The specimen sequenced was peripheral blood. The receptors stem from a woman between 45 and 60 years old with acute or convalescent COVID-19.

This chain uses TRBV7-8 with TRBJ1-1; D is perhaps TRBD1 (5 bases). The CDR3 consists of 13 residues. Trimming shortened V by 7 bases and J by 12 bases, and 21 bases separated the two germline ends. Germline V gene lookup returns CDR1 SGHVS and CDR2 FQNEAQ. The CDR3, as DNA: TGTGCCAGCACCGAGCGGGGGGACCCGTGGACTTTCTTT. Translating gives CASTERGDPWTFF.

J is TRBJ2-1 and V is TRBV13; D might be TRBD1 (6 bases). CDR1 is PRHDT, CDR2 FYEKMQ, per germline (reference sequence). V lost 4 bases and J 7 bases, leaving 8 bases between the germline ends. The CDR3 is 12 residues long. The CDR3 DNA reads TGTGCCAGCAGCTCCCAGGGGAATGAGCAGTTCTTC. It codes for CASSSQGNEQFF.